The rows below give T cell receptor beta chains drawn from one sample of a study of regulatory T cells in long-lasting Graves disease. TCRdb recomputed calls from the multiplex PCR reads with MiXCR, one row per CDR3 protein. Of fewer than 550,000 distinct CDR3 sequences listed, 15% to 20% are singletons. This sample also belongs to another study, concerning T cells in Graves' hyperthyroidism and ophthalmopathy.

This specimen was peripheral blood mononuclear cells (PBMCs), taken at new diagnosis, from a patient treated with antithyroid drugs. The receptor source for this set is a woman aged 35-65 years with Graves disease. CDR3s include the opening cysteine and the closing phenylalanine or tryptophan. The D gene is left open where the match is weak. Only part of the rows carry a size: once, few, many, or a class if the clone is expanded.

TGCAGTGCTCAACAGGATACTGAAAAACTGTTTTTT	CSAQQDTEKLFF	TRBJ1-4	NA	TRBV20-1	NA
TGTGCCAGCAGTTATATCCCAGGGGGCCCAGACTACGAGCAGTACTTC	CASSYIPGGPDYEQYF	TRBJ2-7	TRBD1	TRBV28	NA
TGTGCCAGCAGCGACGGGCGAAATTCACCCCTCCACTTT	CASSDGRNSPLHF	TRBJ1-6	NA	TRBV7-6	many
TGTGCCAGCAGCATAGGACAGGTCCCCTACGAGCAGTACTTC	CASSIGQVPYEQYF	TRBJ2-7	TRBD1	TRBV5-4	few
TGTGCCAGCAGTGAATTGTTCGAGGAGACCCAGTACTTC	CASSELFEETQYF	TRBJ2-5	NA	TRBV6-1	many
TGCAGTGCGAGCCGGGACAGGGCCACTGAAGCTTTCTTT	CSASRDRATEAFF	TRBJ1-1	TRBD1	TRBV20-1	NA
TGCAGTGCTAGAGAGAGCCCAACGATCGATCAGCCCCAGCATTTT	CSARESPTIDQPQHF	TRBJ1-5	NA	TRBV20-1	many
TGTGCCATCAGCCCATCAGGGGAAAACACCGGGGAGCTGTTTTTT	CAISPSGENTGELFF	TRBJ2-2	NA	TRBV10-3	NA
TGTGCCAGCAGCCGTTACCTAGGAGGGGATGAGCAGTTCTTC	CASSRYLGGDEQFF	TRBJ2-1	NA	TRBV3-1	many
TGTGCCAGCAGCTTAAGGCTAGCGGGGGGACCGGATGAGCAGTTCTTC	CASSLRLAGGPDEQFF	TRBJ2-1	TRBD2	TRBV7-9	many
TGTGCCAGCAGCCAAGTGGAGACAGGGGTTGGTGAGCAGTTCTTC	CASSQVETGVGEQFF	TRBJ2-1	TRBD1	TRBV3-1	many
TGTGCCAGCAGCTTTGGACTAGTCGACACAGATACGCAGTATTTT	CASSFGLVDTDTQYF	TRBJ2-3	TRBD2	TRBV11-2	NA
TGCGCCAGCAGCCAAGTCCAGGGGCCACCCTACGAGCAGTACTTC	CASSQVQGPPYEQYF	TRBJ2-7	NA	TRBV4-1	many
TGTGCCATCAGTGATTCCCCCCGCGTAGAACTCCGGGATTCACCCCTCCACTTT	CAISDSPRVELRDSPLHF	TRBJ1-6	NA	TRBV10-3	many
TGTGCCAGCTCACCGACAGGGTATCATGGCTACACCTTC	CASSPTGYHGYTF	TRBJ1-2	TRBD1	TRBV18	many
TGTGCCAGCAGCTCGGGACAGGCAGGGGTTGGCTACACCTTC	CASSSGQAGVGYTF	TRBJ1-2	TRBD1	TRBV9	many
TGCAGTGCTAGTTCCTACCTCCGAGTCACTGAAGCTTTCTTT	CSASSYLRVTEAFF	TRBJ1-1	NA	TRBV20-1	NA